This is a list of T cell receptor beta chains from one sample in a study of blood T cell repertoires in COVID-19. Some clones are missing from TCRdb's copy, which holds only in-frame ones; the method was immunoSEQ multiplex PCR. Here the sample spans about 230,000 clones, about 90% being singletons. The sample taken for sequencing was PBMCs or T cells enriched from blood (not recorded which). The receptors stem from a woman in her 30s with acute COVID-19. Each CDR3 is given with its conserved first and last residue. The order of the fields is clone size, V gene, J gene, D gene, CDR3 protein, CDR3 DNA. D genes are given only for firm matches. The size entry is marked missing in some rows and otherwise reads once, few, many or a size class.

-	TRBV7-2	TRBJ2-7	-	CASSLNRDYEQYF	TGTGCCAGCAGTTTGAACAGGGACTACGAGCAGTACTTC
-	TRBV5-6	TRBJ2-5	-	CASSPRGLTETQYF	TGTGCCAGCAGCCCAAGAGGTCTCACAGAGACCCAGTACTTC
-	TRBV10-1	TRBJ1-6	-	CASKTRGGDSPLHF	TGCGCCAGCAAAACCAGGGGAGGGGATTCACCCCTCCACTTT
-	TRBV6-5	TRBJ2-7	TRBD2	CAIKRGDHEQYF	TGTGCCATCAAGCGGGGAGATCACGAGCAGTACTTC
-	TRBV7-2	TRBJ2-7	TRBD1	CASSSRQGLEQYF	TGTGCCAGCAGCAGTCGACAGGGCCTCGAGCAGTACTTC
-	TRBV3-1/TRBV3-2	TRBJ1-2	TRBD1	CASSQPGTGGSYYGYTF	TGTGCCAGCAGCCAACCCGGGACAGGGGGATCTTACTATGGCTACACCTTC
-	TRBV28	TRBJ2-7	TRBD1	CASSFPGTGKYEQYF	TGTGCCAGCAGTTTTCCGGGGACAGGGAAGTACGAGCAGTACTTC
-	TRBV11-3	TRBJ2-7	TRBD1	CASSPRQGINEQYF	TGTGCCAGCAGCCCCCGACAGGGGATAAACGAGCAGTACTTC
-	TRBV13	TRBJ2-2	TRBD1	CASSLTGQGAGELFF	TGTGCCAGCAGCTTAACGGGACAGGGGGCGGGGGAGCTGTTTTTT
-	TRBV5-4	TRBJ2-4	-	CASSLGANIQYF	TGTGCCAGCAGCTTGGGGGCAAACATTCAGTACTTC
-	TRBV2	TRBJ2-5	TRBD2	CASSDPKSLAGTQETQYF	TGTGCCAGCAGTGACCCTAAATCACTAGCGGGGACTCAAGAGACCCAGTACTTC
-	TRBV6-4	TRBJ2-1	-	CASSTGAENEQFF	TGTGCCAGCAGCACTGGGGCGGAAAATGAGCAGTTCTTC
-	TRBV27	TRBJ1-5	-	CASSFVANQPQHF	TGTGCCAGCAGTTTTGTGGCCAATCAGCCCCAGCATTTT
many	TRBV7-2	TRBJ1-2	TRBD1	CASSLGLPGQGSNYGYTF	TGTGCCAGCAGCTTAGGCCTCCCGGGACAGGGTTCTAACTATGGCTACACCTTC
-	TRBV10-1	TRBJ1-1	TRBD1	CASSSQQGTEAFF	TGCGCCAGCAGTTCTCAACAGGGGACTGAAGCTTTCTTT
-	TRBV7-9	TRBJ2-1	TRBD1	CASSSTGTGPYNEQFF	TGTGCCAGCAGCTCAACCGGGACAGGGCCCTACAATGAGCAGTTCTTC
-	TRBV5-1	TRBJ1-3	-	CASSLDSTGNTIYF	TGCGCCAGCAGCTTGGACAGTACTGGAAACACCATATATTTT
-	TRBV5-1	TRBJ2-5	-	CASSLAQGIQETQYF	TGCGCCAGCAGCTTGGCCCAGGGCATACAAGAGACCCAGTACTTC
-	TRBV5-8	TRBJ1-2	-	CASSLGRWGTPGYTF	TGTGCCAGCAGCTTGGGAAGGTGGGGGACACCTGGCTACACCTTC
-	TRBV28	TRBJ1-1	-	CASSFLFRGNTEAFF	TGTGCCAGCAGTTTTCTATTCAGGGGGAACACTGAAGCTTTCTTT
many	TRBV6-2/TRBV6-3	TRBJ2-1	TRBD1	CASSGSGTVYNEQFF	TGTGCCAGCAGTGGCTCCGGGACAGTCTACAATGAGCAGTTCTTC
-	TRBV7-3	TRBJ2-1	-	CASSFVGGLDNEQFF	TGTGCCAGCAGCTTTGTCGGGGGTCTTGACAATGAGCAGTTCTTC
-	TRBV30	TRBJ1-1	TRBD1	CAWRYGRGRDTEAFF	TGTGCCTGGAGATATGGCAGGGGGCGCGACACTGAAGCTTTCTTT
-	TRBV6-2/TRBV6-3	TRBJ1-2	TRBD1	CASGLRQGVFYGYTF	TGTGCCAGCGGCCTTCGACAGGGGGTGTTCTATGGCTACACCTTC
-	TRBV4-3	TRBJ1-5	-	CASSQERAYQPQHF	TGCGCCAGCAGCCAAGAGAGGGCCTATCAGCCCCAGCATTTT
-	TRBV12-3/TRBV12-4	TRBJ1-2	-	CASSFRETDGYTF	TGTGCCAGCAGTTTTAGGGAGACGGATGGCTACACCTTC
-	TRBV2	TRBJ2-1	-	CASLKRDFSSYNEQFF	TGTGCCAGCTTAAAACGGGACTTCAGCTCCTACAATGAGCAGTTCTTC
-	TRBV9	TRBJ1-2	TRBD1	CASSVGQSRKYGYTF	TGTGCCAGCAGCGTGGGACAGTCTAGAAAATATGGCTACACCTTC
once	TRBV15	TRBJ2-3	TRBD2	CATSRSGGYTDTQYF	TGTGCCACCAGCCGTAGCGGGGGCTACACAGATACGCAGTATTTT
-	TRBV5-5	TRBJ2-1	TRBD1	CASSLTGDPYNEQFF	TGTGCCAGCAGCTTGACAGGGGACCCCTACAATGAGCAGTTCTTC
-	TRBV9	TRBJ2-6	TRBD2	CASSAQKNPGLAGGTHSGANVLTF	TGTGCCAGCAGCGCCCAAAAGAACCCGGGACTAGCGGGGGGTACACACTCTGGGGCCAACGTCCTGACTTTC
-	TRBV9	TRBJ2-3	TRBD2	CASSVERGGGDTQYF	TGTGCCAGCAGCGTTGAGCGGGGGGGAGGAGATACGCAGTATTTT
-	TRBV2	TRBJ1-5	TRBD1	CASSGGQGATGGNQPQHF	TGTGCCAGCAGTGGGGGACAGGGGGCCACGGGGGGCAATCAGCCCCAGCATTTT
-	TRBV7-9	TRBJ1-2	-	CASSPPLEDGYTF	TGTGCCAGCAGCCCACCACTGGAGGATGGCTACACCTTC
once	TRBV3-1/TRBV3-2	TRBJ1-5	-	CASSQGQAFYSNQPQHF	TGTGCCAGCAGCCAAGGACAGGCATTTTATAGCAATCAGCCCCAGCATTTT
-	TRBV4-3	TRBJ1-2	-	CASGGGPSSYGYTF	TGCGCCAGCGGGGGGGGGCCCTCTAGCTATGGCTACACCTTC
-	TRBV7-9	TRBJ2-7	TRBD1	CASSPRDRIKQYF	TGTGCCAGCAGCCCCCGGGACAGGATAAAGCAGTACTTC
-	TRBV11-2	TRBJ1-2	-	CASSKLEGNRARGYGYTF	TGTGCCAGCAGCAAATTAGAGGGAAACAGGGCCAGGGGCTATGGCTACACCTTC
once	TRBV21-1	TRBJ2-1	-	CASSKAGLYNEQFF	TGTGCCAGCAGCAAAGCGGGACTATACAATGAGCAGTTCTTC
-	TRBV3-1/TRBV3-2	TRBJ1-2	-	CASSQARPARRGDGYTF	TGTGCCAGCAGCCAAGCGCGGCCGGCAAGGCGGGGTGATGGCTACACCTTC
few	TRBV7-8	TRBJ1-1	-	CASSLVGRDTEAFF	TGTGCCAGCAGCTTAGTCGGCAGGGACACTGAAGCTTTCTTT
-	TRBV30	TRBJ1-5	-	CAWTDGQRNQPQHF	TGTGCCTGGACCGATGGACAGCGCAATCAGCCCCAGCATTTT
-	TRBV2	TRBJ2-1	-	CASSVAGWDEQFF	TGTGCCAGCAGTGTTGCAGGGTGGGATGAGCAGTTCTTC
-	TRBV2	TRBJ2-2	-	CASTGNSGELFF	TGTGCCAGCACAGGGAACTCCGGGGAGCTGTTTTTT
once	TRBV18	TRBJ1-1	TRBD1	CASSPPSGTDTEAFF	TGTGCCAGCTCACCTCCTTCCGGGACAGACACTGAAGCTTTCTTT
-	TRBV9	TRBJ2-7	-	CASSVYDSEQYF	TGTGCCAGCAGCGTATACGACTCCGAGCAGTACTTC
once	TRBV19	TRBJ1-1	TRBD1	CASIPGTGIKAFF	TGTGCCAGTATCCCCGGGACAGGGATTAAAGCTTTCTTT
once	TRBV28	TRBJ1-5	-	CASTLGQEEQPQHF	TGTGCCAGCACCCTCGGCCAGGAGGAGCAGCCCCAGCATTTT
-	TRBV2	TRBJ1-4	TRBD1	CASSVYGTAIF	TGTGCCAGCAGTGTCTACGGGACAGCCATTTTT
-	TRBV10-2	TRBJ2-1	-	CASSEQFYNEQFF	TGCGCCAGCAGTGAACAGTTTTACAATGAGCAGTTCTTC
-	TRBV6-5	TRBJ2-7	TRBD1	CASSYRGQGGYEQYF	TGTGCCAGCAGTTACAGGGGACAGGGTGGATACGAGCAGTACTTC
-	TRBV9	TRBJ1-3	-	CASSVGQGHTGNTIYF	TGTGCCAGCAGCGTAGGGCAGGGTCATACTGGAAACACCATATATTTT
-	TRBV3-1/TRBV3-2	TRBJ2-1	TRBD1	CASSQAPTGTGGSEQFF	TGTGCCAGCAGCCAAGCACCGACCGGGACAGGGGGGAGTGAGCAGTTCTTC
-	TRBV6-4	TRBJ2-3	-	CASSQRSSTDTQYF	TGTGCCAGCAGTCAGCGCTCTAGCACAGATACGCAGTATTTT
-	TRBV5-1	TRBJ2-7	TRBD2	CASGGTSGTYEQYF	TGCGCCAGCGGGGGGACTAGCGGGACCTACGAGCAGTACTTC
-	TRBV2	TRBJ1-5	-	CASEVPGDPQHF	TGTGCTAGTGAAGTCCCAGGGGATCCCCAGCATTTT